Included here is one T cell receptor (beta chain) sequence, with context. Its antigen is unknown. No much larger clonotype is one base removed from it; base qualities were not supplied. Library method: the immunoSEQ multiplex PCR assay. The multiplex PCR relied on a mix of 60 forward primers for TCR Vbeta segments and 13 reverse primers for TCR Jbeta segments. The CDR3 region of rearranged TCR beta genes was amplified from genomic DNA by a multiplex PCR assay. The amplified TCR beta libraries were sequenced on the Illumina HiSeq System as 87-base-pair reads. In the paper's pipeline: A later analysis counted around 72 million unique TCR beta chains across the approximately 700 repertoires, and 9 million to 14 million of these chains were shared by at least two donors. A nearest-neighbor algorithm error-corrected the raw reads and collapsed the reads into unique sequences, merging closely related sequences to remove PCR and sequencing errors. CDR3 sequences were aligned to IMGT reference sequences to assign V, D and J gene segments. For a sequence to be retained, a match of at least six nucleotides to both a V gene segment and a J gene segment was required. A rearrangement counted as productive if the CDR3 had no stop codons and remained in frame with V and J, and every other rearrangement counted as non-productive. CDR3 was defined by IMGT convention, running from the second conserved V-encoded cysteine to the conserved J-encoded phenylalanine. In an earlier analysis of around 600 of the donors, sequences lacking an unambiguous match to a single V gene segment were excluded. In an earlier analysis of some 590 of the donors, a V segment was called functional when productive rearrangements were above 56.7%, and segregating when the standard deviation between donors exceeded 5%. A statistical classification framework was built to diagnose cytomegalovirus status from the catalog of TCR beta chain sequences. V and J gene assignment, in a later analysis, came from comparing TCR nucleotide sequences with IMGT/GENE-DB human TR gene sequences. In a later analysis, CDR3 sequences and most-parsimonious VDJ recombination scenarios were assigned using the TCRdist pipeline. In a later analysis, each TCR beta chain was defined by its CDR3 amino acid sequence together with its V-gene family, and reads without a unique V-gene family were excluded. A later analysis removed 500 to 600 highly shared, low-generation-probability nucleotide sequences to deal with suspected cross-contamination and a sequencing artifact. In a later analysis, a clonal expansion index for each public chain was calculated from normalized within-repertoire ranks of inferred template counts. Generation probabilities in a later analysis came from a VDJ recombination model fitted to out-of-frame rearrangements, and those results were checked against IGoR. A later analysis scored TCR-TCR, TCR-HLA and TCR-CMV co-occurrence with hypergeometric tests, applying a repertoire-size bias correction to TCR pairs. A later analysis estimated false discovery rates by permuting HLA or CMV assignments 20 times. In a later analysis, co-occurring TCRs were grouped using DBSCAN, with TCRdist sequence similarity added in when clustering inside HLA-allele-positive subsets. Repertoires with fewer than 30,000 or more than 120,000 public chains were left out of co-occurrence clustering, as were a handful of repertoires with anomalous nucleotide sharing. TCRdb stores this immuneACCESS table with in-frame sequences only. Part of the clones is absent; in the studies checked, under half of the shortfall reflects unresolved V genes, and no reason is known for the rest. Clone size and the V and J calls come from that table; the DNA yielded D and trimming. Recorded for this sample are more than 80,000 clones; approximately 64% of them occurred a single time. Approximately 3% of the sample goes to the ten largest clones.

V loses 6 bases of germline sequence and J loses 3 bases, and the interval between the two ends is 15 bases. There are 15 amino acids in the CDR3, from cysteine to phenylalanine inclusive. Only CDR3 DNA remains: 45 bases, in frame from the first base. The CDR1 and CDR2 encoded by the germline V gene are SNHLY and FYNNEI. The sample belongs to a study of cytomegalovirus exposure and HLA in healthy donors (dated by TCRdb to about 2017). In terms of the full investigation: In an earlier analysis of 550 to 750 of the donors, around 300 Gb of sequence data and 100 million or so unique TCR beta sequences from 150 million to 200 million T cells were reported. The study was designed to test whether signatures of past pathogen exposure could be identified by cataloging public T cell receptors. Across approximately 400 genotyped donors of the cohort, an average of about 240,000 unique TCR beta nucleotide sequences per donor were sequenced, and roughly 17% of those sequences were non-productive. The study combined high-throughput TCR immunosequencing, statistical association of individual TCRs with disease status, and machine learning to predict cytomegalovirus infection status. Every discovery cohort repertoire had been produced on one sequencing platform. An early release covering more than 500 HLA-typed donors comprised about 300 gigabases of sequencing data and tens of millions of unique TCR sequences. In the later analysis, no new phenotypic data were used to find candidate immune exposures; instead, reliance was placed on TCR beta sequences and their occurrence across donors. A separate validation cohort of 100 to 150 different subjects was used in addition to the 666-subject first cohort. An earlier analysis of several hundred of the donors applied high-throughput TCR beta sequencing to assess whether each TCR beta V gene segment acted as functional or pseudogenic. The T cell repertoires of some 700 subjects were profiled by immunosequencing and related to cytomegalovirus serostatus. A later genetic analysis took genome-wide SNP genotypes for 398 of the 666 donors and used that subset as a discovery cohort. Donor age, sex, ethnicity and CMV serostatus were compiled together with the repertoire data. Typing coverage differed by locus: A, B, C, DRB1 and DQB1 were typed in roughly 629-640 donors, DQA1 in approximately 520, DPA1 in 606, and DPB1 in just under 490. In a later analysis, previously published TCR beta repertoires from more than 500 donors were re-analyzed and high-resolution HLA genotyping was added so that TCR occurrence patterns could be studied. Both class I and class II loci were covered by HLA typing, at four-digit resolution. Among the roughly 400 genotyped donors, 75% to 90% belonged to the genetic ancestry cluster associated with self-reported Caucasian donors. A handful of DR-DQ haplotypes were handled as single units for association and clustering because linkage in the cohort was strong. Broad study findings and their caveats: Correlated functional status among segregating V segments might be attributable to linkage disequilibrium, but an unknown experimental factor could not be ruled out. At a false discovery rate of 0.05, a later analysis linked fewer than 20,000 TCR beta sequences to specific HLA alleles. V-gene and J-gene trimming of TCR beta chains was associated with a missense DCLRE1C variant in a later genetic analysis, and the association was replicated in an independent cohort. A later genetic analysis reported fewer N-insertions in productive TCRs among donors in an Asian-associated ancestry cluster than the roughly 720-donor mean. The study listed over 150 TCR beta chains as associated with cytomegalovirus. Across donors, most TCR sequences were observed very rarely, whereas some public TCRs were present in many individuals. Some IMGT-functional V segments, including TRBV6-2 and TRBV6-3, could not be told apart with the 87-base-pair reads, so those segments were excluded. A cluster of highly shared sequence variants was judged likely to represent a technical artifact of the sequencing pipeline. Cytomegalovirus status was reported to be diagnosed by the classifier with high specificity and sensitivity in both the original and validation cohorts. This cohort had only TCR beta chains sequenced, and the lack of alpha or paired-chain data limited which features could be detected. In a later analysis, most CMV-associated TCR beta chains were found to appear HLA-restricted, with HLA associations seemingly driven largely by CMV exposure. A further reported finding was that TCR beta sequences accurately predicted the HLA-A and HLA-B alleles for most subjects in the first cohort. According to the authors, the approach could potentially be generalized to other disease states and immunological phenotypes. A later analysis found that TCR association rates varied across HLA loci, with DRB1 alleles showing the most associated TCRs and HLA-C alleles the fewest. HLA typing was unavailable for some donors at each locus, so association tests used only the typed subset. When HLA alleles, especially DR and DQ, strongly co-occurred, TCR associations were difficult to assign to individual alleles. In an earlier analysis of more than 450 of the donors, most TCR beta V segments were observed in productive rearrangements about 87% or about 30% of the time, broadly matching IMGT annotations. Several of the top co-occurrence clusters appeared to be linked to parvovirus B19, influenza, CMV and Epstein-Barr virus, according to a later analysis. In a later analysis, HLA-associated TCR beta chains were found to be more clonally expanded and to have lower generation probabilities than equally common non-associated chains. Three of the identified cytomegalovirus-associated TCR beta chains were confirmed in vitro to be specific for cytomegalovirus antigens. Because counts were too low, about 18 rarely observed V segments, including chromosome 9 orphons, were left out of the earlier analysis of about 620 of the donors. Presence/absence analyses assumed roughly uniform sequencing depth across donors, an assumption that may not hold. Immune exposure information for the cohort was limited to CMV serostatus.

The cohort comprised hundreds of healthy bone marrow donors. At the time of sampling, all cohort members were nominally healthy, though unrecorded immune exposures were likely present. The donor tested CMV seronegative, placing the donor among the 350 to 400 seronegative members of the cohort. Every donor gave a peripheral blood sample, and the peripheral blood mononuclear cells from that sample were used for TCR beta sequencing. Genomic DNA extraction from the blood cell samples was performed with the Qiagen DNeasy Blood Extraction Kit. Recombination linked TRBV2 to TRBJ1-5, and the D gene may be TRBD1, 5 bases matching. The TCR sequence derives from a man in his sixties in good health and CMV-seronegative. Sample: PBMCs. The CDR3 region: CASRIGQGLNQPQHF. The sequenced DNA is TGTGCCAGCAGGATCGGGCAGGGTCTCAATCAGCCCCAGCATTTT.